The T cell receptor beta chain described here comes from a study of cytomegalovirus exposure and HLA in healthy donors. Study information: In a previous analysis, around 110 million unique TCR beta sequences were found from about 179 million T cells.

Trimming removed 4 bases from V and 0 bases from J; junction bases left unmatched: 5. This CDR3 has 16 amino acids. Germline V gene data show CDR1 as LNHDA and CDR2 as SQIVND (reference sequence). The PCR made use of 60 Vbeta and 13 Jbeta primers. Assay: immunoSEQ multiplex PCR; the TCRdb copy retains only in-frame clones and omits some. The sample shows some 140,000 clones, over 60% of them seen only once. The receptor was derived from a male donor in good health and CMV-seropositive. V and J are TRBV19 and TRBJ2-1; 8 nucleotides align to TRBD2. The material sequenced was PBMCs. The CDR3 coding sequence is TGTGCCAGTAGTAGGTCCGGGACTAGCTCCTACAATGAGCAGTTCTTC. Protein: CASSRSGTSSYNEQFF.